A selection of T cell receptor beta chains follows, all from one sample in a study of cytomegalovirus exposure and HLA in healthy donors. Libraries were prepared by immunoSEQ multiplex PCR; TCRdb keeps only in-frame clonotypes and omits some of them. In the table there are 150,000 to 200,000 clones, roughly 77% of which are singletons. Source material: PBMCs. These receptors originate from a woman in her twenties or thirties in good health and CMV-seronegative. Each CDR3 is given with its conserved first and last residue. The order of the fields is clone size, D gene, V gene, CDR3 length, J gene, CDR3 protein, CDR3 DNA. D genes are given only for firm matches. Not all rows give a size; the values are once, few, many and, for expanded clones, a class.

abundance: .
d_gene: TRBD1
v_gene: TRBV5-1
len: 13
j_gene: TRBJ1-5
CDR3aa: CASSTGNGQPQHF
CDR3nt: TGCGCCAGCTCGACAGGGAACGGGCAGCCCCAGCATTTT

abundance: .
d_gene: TRBD1
v_gene: TRBV5-4
len: 15
j_gene: TRBJ2-7
CDR3aa: CASSRPGQVTYEQYF
CDR3nt: TGTGCCAGCAGCCGCCCGGGACAGGTAACCTACGAGCAGTACTTC

abundance: .
d_gene: TRBD1
v_gene: TRBV11-2
len: 14
j_gene: TRBJ1-2
CDR3aa: CASSLGQGPYGYTF
CDR3nt: TGTGCCAGCAGCTTAGGACAGGGGCCATATGGCTACACCTTC

abundance: once
d_gene: .
v_gene: TRBV5-1
len: 14
j_gene: TRBJ1-1
CDR3aa: CASSGGPGDTEAFF
CDR3nt: TGCGCCAGCAGCGGCGGGCCCGGGGACACTGAAGCTTTCTTT

abundance: .
d_gene: TRBD2
v_gene: TRBV7-3
len: 17
j_gene: TRBJ2-1
CDR3aa: CASSLGPRSGGAYEQFF
CDR3nt: TGTGCCAGCAGCTTGGGCCCTAGGAGCGGGGGGGCCTATGAGCAGTTCTTC

abundance: .
d_gene: .
v_gene: TRBV18
len: 16
j_gene: TRBJ1-5
CDR3aa: CASSPGIQFNNQPQHF
CDR3nt: TGTGCCAGCTCACCCGGGATACAGTTTAACAATCAGCCCCAGCATTTT

abundance: .
d_gene: .
v_gene: TRBV6-1
len: 15
j_gene: TRBJ2-3
CDR3aa: CASSEGQVDTDTQYF
CDR3nt: TGTGCCAGCAGTGAAGGACAAGTGGACACAGATACGCAGTATTTT

abundance: .
d_gene: .
v_gene: TRBV5-6
len: 16
j_gene: TRBJ1-5
CDR3aa: CASSLGTGKTNQPQHF
CDR3nt: TGTGCCAGCAGCTTGGGAACAGGAAAGACCAATCAGCCCCAGCATTTT

abundance: once
d_gene: .
v_gene: TRBV6-6
len: 15
j_gene: TRBJ1-5
CDR3aa: CASSQQGWDNQPQHF
CDR3nt: TGTGCCAGCAGCCAACAGGGTTGGGACAATCAGCCCCAGCATTTT

abundance: .
d_gene: .
v_gene: TRBV19
len: 15
j_gene: TRBJ1-5
CDR3aa: CASSIWTASYQPQHF
CDR3nt: TGTGCCAGTAGTATTTGGACAGCATCTTATCAGCCCCAGCATTTT

abundance: .
d_gene: TRBD1
v_gene: TRBV19
len: 13
j_gene: TRBJ2-7
CDR3aa: CASSEGAAYEQYF
CDR3nt: TGTGCCAGTAGTGAGGGGGCGGCCTACGAGCAGTACTTC

abundance: once
d_gene: .
v_gene: TRBV28
len: 11
j_gene: TRBJ2-5
CDR3aa: CASSTLVDQYF
CDR3nt: TGTGCCAGCAGCACACTAGTGGACCAGTACTTC

abundance: .
d_gene: .
v_gene: TRBV18
len: 15
j_gene: TRBJ1-5
CDR3aa: CASSPTKHSNQPQHF
CDR3nt: TGTGCCAGCTCTCCCACGAAACATAGCAATCAGCCCCAGCATTTT

abundance: .
d_gene: TRBD1
v_gene: TRBV11-3
len: 16
j_gene: TRBJ2-5
CDR3aa: CASSSRPGTGEETQYF
CDR3nt: TGTGCCAGCAGCTCTCGTCCCGGGACAGGGGAAGAGACCCAGTACTTC

abundance: .
d_gene: TRBD1
v_gene: TRBV6-4
len: 14
j_gene: TRBJ2-2
CDR3aa: CASSPDRAGGELFF
CDR3nt: TGTGCCAGCAGCCCGGACAGGGCGGGCGGGGAGCTGTTTTTT

abundance: .
d_gene: .
v_gene: TRBV2
len: 13
j_gene: TRBJ2-7
CDR3aa: CASRPDSHYEQYF
CDR3nt: TGTGCCAGCAGACCAGACAGCCACTACGAGCAGTACTTC

abundance: .
d_gene: TRBD1
v_gene: TRBV25-1
len: 14
j_gene: TRBJ2-7
CDR3aa: CASSATGVYYEQYF
CDR3nt: TGTGCCAGCAGTGCGACAGGGGTTTACTACGAGCAGTACTTC

abundance: .
d_gene: TRBD1
v_gene: TRBV6-1
len: 11
j_gene: TRBJ1-2
CDR3aa: CASRLLGQATF
CDR3nt: TGTGCCAGCCGGCTTTTAGGACAGGCTACCTTC

abundance: .
d_gene: .
v_gene: TRBV27
len: 15
j_gene: TRBJ1-1
CDR3aa: CASSSYRGPRSEAFF
CDR3nt: TGTGCCAGCAGCTCCTACCGTGGCCCCAGGTCTGAAGCTTTCTTT

abundance: .
d_gene: .
v_gene: TRBV27
len: 14
j_gene: TRBJ2-7
CDR3aa: CASSPQLTAYEQYF
CDR3nt: TGTGCCAGCAGTCCGCAACTGACAGCCTACGAGCAGTACTTC

abundance: once
d_gene: .
v_gene: TRBV9
len: 15
j_gene: TRBJ1-4
CDR3aa: CASSPRTATNEKLFF
CDR3nt: TGTGCCAGCAGCCCCCGGACAGCAACTAATGAAAAACTGTTTTTT

abundance: few
d_gene: .
v_gene: TRBV27
len: 12
j_gene: TRBJ2-5
CDR3aa: CASRRFQETQYF
CDR3nt: TGTGCCAGCAGGCGCTTCCAAGAGACCCAGTACTTC

abundance: .
d_gene: TRBD2
v_gene: TRBV27
len: 19
j_gene: TRBJ2-1
CDR3aa: CASSPRQAPGLAGYNEQFF
CDR3nt: TGTGCCAGCAGTCCACGACAGGCCCCGGGACTAGCGGGATACAATGAGCAGTTCTTC

abundance: .
d_gene: TRBD2
v_gene: TRBV27
len: 20
j_gene: TRBJ2-7
CDR3aa: CASPSFDGTSAPLLSYEQYF
CDR3nt: TGTGCCAGTCCAAGCTTTGACGGGACTAGCGCACCTCTCCTCTCCTACGAGCAGTACTTC

abundance: .
d_gene: .
v_gene: TRBV7-6
len: 17
j_gene: TRBJ1-1
CDR3aa: CASSLTFALKSNTEAFF
CDR3nt: TGTGCCAGCAGCTTGACTTTTGCCTTGAAGTCGAACACTGAAGCTTTCTTT

abundance: .
d_gene: TRBD1
v_gene: TRBV9
len: 15
j_gene: TRBJ2-1
CDR3aa: CASSVDRGLFNEQFF
CDR3nt: TGTGCCAGCAGCGTAGACAGGGGGCTGTTCAATGAGCAGTTCTTC

abundance: many
d_gene: .
v_gene: TRBV10-3
len: 21
j_gene: TRBJ2-1
CDR3aa: CAISFPRKMTARTSSYNEQFF
CDR3nt: TGTGCCATCAGTTTCCCAAGGAAGATGACAGCCCGGACGAGCTCCTACAATGAGCAGTTCTTC

abundance: .
d_gene: TRBD2
v_gene: TRBV9
len: 15
j_gene: TRBJ2-1
CDR3aa: CASSVIAGAYNEQFF
CDR3nt: TGTGCCAGCAGCGTAATAGCGGGAGCCTACAATGAGCAGTTCTTC

abundance: .
d_gene: TRBD1
v_gene: TRBV28
len: 18
j_gene: TRBJ2-7
CDR3aa: CASSLLQGARGLSYEQYF
CDR3nt: TGTGCCAGCAGTTTGTTGCAGGGGGCGCGTGGACTATCCTACGAGCAGTACTTC

abundance: many
d_gene: .
v_gene: TRBV5-1
len: 14
j_gene: TRBJ2-7
CDR3aa: CASSLGDTRYEQYF
CDR3nt: TGCGCCAGCAGCTTAGGGGACACCCGCTACGAGCAGTACTTC

abundance: .
d_gene: TRBD1
v_gene: TRBV27
len: 17
j_gene: TRBJ2-2
CDR3aa: CASSPLYRGRNTGELFF
CDR3nt: TGTGCCAGCAGTCCCCTTTACAGGGGGCGAAACACCGGGGAGCTGTTTTTT

abundance: once
d_gene: TRBD2
v_gene: TRBV7-7
len: 14
j_gene: TRBJ2-7
CDR3aa: CASSPGTSGYEQYF
CDR3nt: TGTGCCAGCAGCCCCGGGACTAGCGGCTACGAGCAGTACTTC

abundance: .
d_gene: .
v_gene: TRBV6-1
len: 15
j_gene: TRBJ2-7
CDR3aa: CASRSKEGRPYEQYF
CDR3nt: TGTGCCAGCAGGTCCAAAGAAGGGAGACCCTACGAGCAGTACTTC

abundance: .
d_gene: .
v_gene: TRBV19
len: 17
j_gene: TRBJ1-2
CDR3aa: CASTYEPRTAVNYGYTF
CDR3nt: TGTGCCAGTACCTACGAGCCCCGGACAGCTGTGAACTATGGCTACACCTTC

abundance: few
d_gene: TRBD1
v_gene: TRBV28
len: 14
j_gene: TRBJ2-7
CDR3aa: CATFKGQGYYEQYF
CDR3nt: TGTGCCACCTTTAAGGGACAGGGATATTACGAGCAGTACTTC

abundance: .
d_gene: .
v_gene: TRBV7-9
len: 16
j_gene: TRBJ1-4
CDR3aa: CASSSRLREGNEKLFF
CDR3nt: TGTGCCAGCAGCTCCCGACTCAGGGAAGGTAATGAAAAACTGTTTTTT

abundance: .
d_gene: TRBD1
v_gene: TRBV2
len: 15
j_gene: TRBJ1-5
CDR3aa: CASSTDRGGNQPQHF
CDR3nt: TGTGCCAGCAGTACGGACAGGGGAGGCAATCAGCCCCAGCATTTT

abundance: .
d_gene: TRBD1
v_gene: TRBV5-1
len: 16
j_gene: TRBJ1-4
CDR3aa: CASSLALGQFNEKLFF
CDR3nt: TGCGCCAGCAGCTTGGCCTTGGGACAGTTTAATGAAAAACTGTTTTTT

abundance: few
d_gene: TRBD2
v_gene: TRBV6-1
len: 15
j_gene: TRBJ2-3
CDR3aa: CASSLMGGTADTQYF
CDR3nt: TGTGCCAGCAGCCTGATGGGGGGGACGGCAGATACGCAGTATTTT

abundance: .
d_gene: TRBD1
v_gene: TRBV29-1
len: 12
j_gene: TRBJ2-7
CDR3aa: CSVAGGPYEQYF
CDR3nt: TGCAGCGTGGCAGGGGGTCCCTACGAGCAGTACTTC

abundance: .
d_gene: TRBD2
v_gene: TRBV27
len: 18
j_gene: TRBJ2-1
CDR3aa: CASSLLAGGFSSYNEQFF
CDR3nt: TGTGCCAGCAGTTTACTAGCGGGAGGCTTCAGCTCCTACAATGAGCAGTTCTTC

abundance: many
d_gene: .
v_gene: TRBV9
len: 12
j_gene: TRBJ2-2
CDR3aa: CASSRSAGELFF
CDR3nt: TGTGCCAGCTCACGGTCGGCCGGGGAGCTGTTTTTT

abundance: .
d_gene: .
v_gene: TRBV6-5
len: 14
j_gene: TRBJ1-1
CDR3aa: CASSSRGGNTEAFF
CDR3nt: TGTGCCAGCAGTTCCAGGGGCGGGAACACTGAAGCTTTCTTT

abundance: .
d_gene: .
v_gene: TRBV28
len: 15
j_gene: TRBJ1-6
CDR3aa: CASSLPLGGSSPLHF
CDR3nt: TGTGCCAGCAGTTTACCGCTGGGGGGGAGTTCACCCCTCCACTTT

abundance: .
d_gene: TRBD1
v_gene: TRBV5-1
len: 16
j_gene: TRBJ1-1
CDR3aa: CASSLAGTGVNTEAFF
CDR3nt: TGCGCCAGCAGCTTGGCCGGGACAGGGGTGAACACTGAAGCTTTCTTT